Here is one T cell receptor beta chain with its context. These data come from a study of blood T cell repertoires in COVID-19. The table came from immunoSEQ multiplex PCR; TCRdb's copy has only in-frame clones and leaves some out. The table shows over 150,000 clones, with 76% occurring only once. This CDR3 has 18 residues. In germline, CDR1 is MNHEY, CDR2 SMNVEV (reference sequence). Trimming removed 5 bases from V and 0 bases from J; junction bases left unmatched: 9. The specimen sequenced was peripheral blood. The chain has TRBV27 and TRBJ2-5; 13 nucleotides agree with TRBD2. The TCR comes from a woman older than 75 with acute or convalescent COVID-19. CDR3 in amino acids: CASSRRGTSGTYQETQYF. CDR3 nucleotide sequence: TGTGCCAGCAGTAGACGAGGGACTAGCGGGACGTACCAAGAGACCCAGTACTTC.